The T cell receptor (beta chain) described here comes from a study of blood T cell repertoires in COVID-19. Germline lookup yields CDR1 SGHAT and CDR2 FQNNGV. The J segment lost 6 bases and the V segment lost 1 base, leaving 5 bases of the junction unmatched. The CDR3 is 14 residues long. Clones were read by immunoSEQ multiplex PCR, and TCRdb kept only the in-frame ones, dropping some. The sample has fewer than 100,000 clones, 86% seen once; the top ten hold more than 7%. This TCR was recovered from a man aged 55 to 70 with acute or convalescent COVID-19. Sequences were obtained from peripheral blood. The genes are TRBV11-2 and TRBJ2-7; 8 bases map to TRBD2. As DNA, the CDR3 is TGTGCCAGCAGCTTAGCGGCGGGAGGACCCGAGCAGTACTTC. As protein: CASSLAAGGPEQYF.